The 3 T cell receptor beta chains reported below all come from one sample, sequenced in a study of shared clonotypes between healthy human individuals. Sequenced by immunoSEQ multiplex PCR; TCRdb stores in-frame clones only, minus some. The data contain 1.6 million or so clones, approximately 97% of them singletons. The sample consisted of naive CD4+ T cells sorted from blood. Subset denoted: CD45RA+ positively selected. Receptors originate from a man aged 30 to 39 in good health.

The CDR3 sequence: CASSQGQGNNQPQHF. CDR3 in DNA: TGTGCCAGCAGCCAGGGACAGGGTAACAATCAGCCCCAGCATTTT. The chain links TRBV11-2 to TRBJ1-5; 9 bases align to TRBD1. Germline V CDR1 and CDR2: SGHAT, FQNNGV. This CDR3 spans 15 amino acids. V shed 5 bases and J 3 bases; nucleotides not matched to a gene: 5.

The chain links TRBV5-1 to TRBJ2-3, with D perhaps TRBD1 (6 bases). Germline V gene data show CDR1 as SGHRS and CDR2 as YFSETQ. The CDR3 has 12 residues. Trimming shortened V by 2 bases and J by 6 bases, and 7 bases separated the two germline ends. CDR3 sequence (DNA): TGCGCCAGCAGCTTAACAGGGGATACGCAGTATTTT. Encoded protein: CASSLTGDTQYF.

A single count supports this clone. This chain uses TRBV19 with TRBJ1-1; D remains unclear. Deletions cut 4 bases from V and 7 bases from J, with 10 bases between. The CDR3 runs to 12 residues. Germline lookup yields CDR1 LNHDA and CDR2 SQIVND (reference sequence). The CDR3 is CASSSYSGEAFF. The CDR3 bases are TGTGCCAGTAGTAGCTACAGCGGTGAAGCTTTCTTT.